This T cell receptor (beta chain) emerged from a study of identical twins. Findings and limits, study-wide: Within twin pairs, the out-of-frame alpha sequences they shared showed excess low generation probability. Diverse VJ usage suggested most zero-insertion clonotypes were not invariant T cells.

TCRdb ran MiXCR on the 5' RACE reads and lists one entry per CDR3 protein. The profile shows roughly 250,000 distinct CDR3 sequences, more than 13% of them singletons. The V gene lost 6 bases and the J gene lost 6 bases, with 16 bases spanning the gap. The CDR3 is 14 residues long. As for this clonotype: As yet, its antigen is unknown.

V is TRBV12-3 or TRBV12-4 and J is TRBJ2-3; D perhaps matches TRBD1 (5 bases). The receptor comes from a woman between 18 and 29 years old in good health. Input material: memory (CD45RO+) T cells sorted from blood. CDR3 bases: TGTGCCAGCAGAGCGACAGTTCTGGCGGATACGCAGTATTTT. Protein: CASRATVLADTQYF.